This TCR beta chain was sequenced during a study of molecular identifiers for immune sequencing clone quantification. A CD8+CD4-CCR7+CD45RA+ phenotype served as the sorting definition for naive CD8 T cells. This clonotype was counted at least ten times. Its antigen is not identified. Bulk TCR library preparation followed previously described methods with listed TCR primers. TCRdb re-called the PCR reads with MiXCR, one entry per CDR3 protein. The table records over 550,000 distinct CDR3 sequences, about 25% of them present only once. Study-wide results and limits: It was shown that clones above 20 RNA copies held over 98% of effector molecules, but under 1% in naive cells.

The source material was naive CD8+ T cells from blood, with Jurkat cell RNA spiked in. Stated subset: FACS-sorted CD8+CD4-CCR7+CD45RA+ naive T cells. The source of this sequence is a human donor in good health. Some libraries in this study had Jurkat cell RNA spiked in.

The CDR3 region has the DNA TGCGCCAGCAGCTTCCCGCCGGGGGGAAACAAAAACATTCAGTACTTC. Protein product: CASSFPPGGNKNIQYF. The genes are TRBV5-1 and TRBJ2-4; TRBD2 agrees at 7 bases. The junction had 8 bases not matched to a gene; V was cut back by 2 bases and J by 3 bases. This CDR3 is built from 16 residues. In germline, CDR1 is SGHRS, CDR2 YFSETQ.